Reported below is one TCR beta chain. The entry originates in a study of blood T cell repertoires in COVID-19. TCRdb's table, derived via immunoSEQ multiplex PCR, lists solely in-frame clones and lacks some. The table shows around 110,000 clones, with roughly nine tenths occurring only once. J lost 9 bases, V lost 2 bases, and 7 bases had no gene match. This CDR3 has 14 amino acids. Per germline, CDR1 GTSNPN and CDR2 SVGIG (reference sequence). Sequencing was performed on peripheral blood. The chain recombines TRBV30 with TRBJ2-1; 10 bases are a match to TRBD2. The receptor comes from a man aged 40-49 years with active or convalescent COVID-19. CDR3 loop: CAWSILAGVSEQFF. Here the CDR3 DNA reads TGTGCCTGGAGTATCCTAGCGGGAGTCAGTGAGCAGTTCTTC.